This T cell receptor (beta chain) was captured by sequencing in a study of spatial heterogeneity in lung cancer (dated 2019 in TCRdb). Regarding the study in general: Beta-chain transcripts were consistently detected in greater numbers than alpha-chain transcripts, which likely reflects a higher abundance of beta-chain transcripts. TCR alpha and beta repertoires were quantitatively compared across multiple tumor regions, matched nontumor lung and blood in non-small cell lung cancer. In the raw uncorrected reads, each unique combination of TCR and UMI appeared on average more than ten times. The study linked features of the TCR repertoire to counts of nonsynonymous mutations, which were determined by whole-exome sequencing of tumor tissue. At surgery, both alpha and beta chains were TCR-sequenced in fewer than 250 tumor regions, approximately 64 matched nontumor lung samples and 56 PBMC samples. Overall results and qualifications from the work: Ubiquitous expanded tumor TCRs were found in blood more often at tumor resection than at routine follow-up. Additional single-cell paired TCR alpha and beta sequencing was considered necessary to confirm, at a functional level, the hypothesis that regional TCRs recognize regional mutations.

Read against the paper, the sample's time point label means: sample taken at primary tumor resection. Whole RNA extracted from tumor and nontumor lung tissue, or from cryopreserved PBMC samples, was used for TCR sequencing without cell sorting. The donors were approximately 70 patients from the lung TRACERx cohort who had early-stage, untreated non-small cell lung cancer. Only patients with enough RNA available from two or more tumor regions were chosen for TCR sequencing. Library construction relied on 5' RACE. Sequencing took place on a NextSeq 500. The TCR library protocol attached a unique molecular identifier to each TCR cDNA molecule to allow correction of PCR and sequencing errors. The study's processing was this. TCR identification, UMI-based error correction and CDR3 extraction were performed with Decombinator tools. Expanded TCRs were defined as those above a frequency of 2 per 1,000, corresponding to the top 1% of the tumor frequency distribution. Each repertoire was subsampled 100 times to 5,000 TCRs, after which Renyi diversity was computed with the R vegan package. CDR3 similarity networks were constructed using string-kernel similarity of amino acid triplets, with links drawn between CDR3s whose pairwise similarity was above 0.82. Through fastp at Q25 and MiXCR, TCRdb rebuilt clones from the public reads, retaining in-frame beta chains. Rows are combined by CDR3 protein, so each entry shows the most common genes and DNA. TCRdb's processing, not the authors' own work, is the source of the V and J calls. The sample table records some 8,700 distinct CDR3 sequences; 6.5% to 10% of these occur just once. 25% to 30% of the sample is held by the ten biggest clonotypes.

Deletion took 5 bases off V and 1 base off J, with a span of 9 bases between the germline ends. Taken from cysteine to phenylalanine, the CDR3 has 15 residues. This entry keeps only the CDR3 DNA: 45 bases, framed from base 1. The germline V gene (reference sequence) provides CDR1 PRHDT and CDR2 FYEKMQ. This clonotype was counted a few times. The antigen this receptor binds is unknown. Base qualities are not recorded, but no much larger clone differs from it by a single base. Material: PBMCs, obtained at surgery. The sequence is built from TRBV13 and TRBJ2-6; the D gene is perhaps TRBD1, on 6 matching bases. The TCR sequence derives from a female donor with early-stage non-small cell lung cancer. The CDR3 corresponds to CASSIQGSGANVLTF. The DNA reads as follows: TGTGCCAGCAGCATTCAGGGGTCTGGGGCCAACGTCCTGACTTTC.